Presented here are 17 T cell receptor beta chains from one specimen sequenced in a study of cytomegalovirus exposure and HLA in healthy donors. Amplification used 60 Vbeta primers and 13 Jbeta primers. Here immunoSEQ multiplex PCR was the method, and the copy in TCRdb shows in-frame clones only, minus some. The sample table includes roughly 120,000 clones. Sequencing used PBMCs. All receptors derive from a man aged 40-55 years in good health and CMV-seronegative.

The chain carries TRBV10-3 and TRBJ2-7; possibly TRBD2 for D (5 bases). The germline gives CDR1 ENHRY, CDR2 SYGVKD. CDR3 length equals 12 residues. V was trimmed by 0 bases and J by 5 bases, leaving 5 bases between them. This chain's CDR3 is CAISESTNEQYF. The CDR3 nucleotides are TGTGCCATCAGTGAGTCGACTAACGAGCAGTACTTC.

The rearrangement joins TRBV7-9 to TRBJ2-7, with TRBD2 matching 8 bases. V lost 5 bases to trimming and J lost 1 base; unmatched junction nucleotides: 4. This CDR3 is 14 amino acids long. The germline V gene has CDR1 SEHNR and CDR2 FQNEAQ (reference sequence). For the CDR3, the DNA is TGTGCCAGCAGCCCCGGGGGGGGTTCCTACGAGCAGTACTTC. This gives the protein CASSPGGGSYEQYF.

A word on this clone: The same CDR3 arises from other DNA sequences in this sample as well. The rearrangement uses TRBV11-2 and TRBJ2-7; the D gene is possibly TRBD1 (6 bases). The CDR3 sequence is 14 residues long. Germline V CDR1 and CDR2: SGHAT, FQNNGV. Trimming shortened V by 2 bases and J by 1 base, and 9 bases separated the two germline ends. CDR3 DNA: TGTGCCAGCAGCTTACAGGGGCTATCCTACGAGCAGTACTTC. It translates to CASSLQGLSYEQYF.

The rearrangement joins TRBV10-3 to TRBJ1-2; TRBD1 aligns across 8 bases. CDR3 length: 12 amino acids. Germline V lookup: CDR1 ENHRY, CDR2 SYGVKD. The V gene end was trimmed by 4 bases and the J gene end by 8 bases; junction bases not matched to a gene: 3. CDR3 bases: TGTGCCATCAGTGCACAGGGGGGCGGCTACACCTTC. It encodes CAISAQGGGYTF.

Notes on this clone: This CDR3 is also generated by other DNA sequences in the sample. The gene calls are TRBV6-1 and TRBJ1-5; TRBD1 aligns across 12 bases. The CDR3 runs 15 residues. Germline CDR1 is MNHNS and CDR2 is SASEGT. Germline trimming cut 10 bases from V and 7 bases from J; bases unmatched to any gene: 11. The CDR3 sequence is CATLSGTGGWQPQHF. The CDR3 DNA follows: TGTGCCACGCTGTCCGGGACAGGGGGCTGGCAGCCCCAGCATTTT.

The chain has TRBV12-5 and TRBJ1-2; D perhaps matches TRBD1 (6 bases). The CDR3 length is 14 residues. Trimming took off 5 bases at V and 0 bases at J, with 10 bases between the two ends. In germline, CDR1 is LGHNT, CDR2 FRNRAP. The CDR3 here is CASGLGHPNYGYTF. CDR3 DNA: TGTGCTAGTGGTCTGGGACACCCTAACTATGGCTACACCTTC.

The chain is built from TRBV7-9 and TRBJ2-1, with D possibly matching TRBD1 (5 bases). V was clipped by 2 bases and J by 0 bases, with 8 bases between them. The CDR3 runs to 15 residues. Per the germline V gene, CDR1 is SEHNR and CDR2 is FQNEAQ (reference sequence). The CDR3 region has the DNA TGTGCCAGCAGCTTACCACAGGTCTCCTACAATGAGCAGTTCTTC. Translation: CASSLPQVSYNEQFF.

The gene calls are TRBV6-1 and TRBJ2-7; 9 bases line up with TRBD1. V shed 7 bases, J shed 3 bases, and the junction held 10 bases outside the gene matches. There are 15 residues in the CDR3. CDR1 and CDR2 from the germline V gene are MNHNS and SASEGT. Here the CDR3 DNA reads TGTGCCAGCACCTCGGAGGGGACAGGGAGCTACGAGCAGTACTTC. Residues: CASTSEGTGSYEQYF.

The chain links TRBV6-5 to TRBJ2-7, with 8 bases that match TRBD2. J gave up 4 bases and V 2 bases, and 7 bases lay outside the gene matches. Germline-derived CDR1 and CDR2 are MNHEY and SVGAGI. The CDR3 contains 15 residues. Here the CDR3 DNA reads TGTGCCAGCAGTTACAGCGGGAGTGGAGGATACGAGCAGTACTTC. As protein: CASSYSGSGGYEQYF.

V is TRBV11-3 and J is TRBJ1-1; 8 bases fit TRBD1. The CDR3 has 14 amino acids. The V gene's germline CDR1 is SGHNT and CDR2 YENEEA. Trimming at V came to 5 bases and at J to 1 base, leaving 3 bases not matched to a gene. The chain's CDR3 is CASSTGTGNTEAFF. The CDR3 region has the DNA TGTGCCAGCAGCACCGGGACAGGGAACACTGAAGCTTTCTTT.

The chain combines TRBV6-6 with TRBJ2-7, with 11 bases that match TRBD1. The CDR3 has 14 amino acids. V was pared by 6 bases and J by 3 bases, with 4 bases of the junction left unmatched. The germline V gene has CDR1 MNHNY and CDR2 SVGAGI (reference sequence). CDR3 protein: CASRTGQGDYEQYF. CDR3 nucleotides: TGTGCCAGCAGGACGGGACAGGGGGACTACGAGCAGTACTTC.

This rearrangement joins TRBV7-2 to TRBJ1-1; no definite D call. Trimming shortened V by 2 bases and J by 4 bases, and 11 bases separated the two germline ends. Looked up from germline, CDR1 is SGHTA and CDR2 is FQGNSA. The CDR3 runs to 14 residues. Here the CDR3 DNA reads TGTGCCAGCAGCTTAATACAAGCTAGCACTGAAGCTTTCTTT. Its translation is CASSLIQASTEAFF. Supplemented by reference TRBV7-2 and TRBJ1-1, the full variable domain reads GAGVSQSPSNKVTEKGKDVELRCDPISGHTALYWYRQSLGQGLEFLIYFQGNSAPDKSGLPSDRFSAERTGGSVSTLTIQRTQQEDSAVYLCASSLIQASTEAFFGQGTRLTVV.

The V and J genes are TRBV6-5 and TRBJ1-4, with 8 bases lining up with TRBD1. From germline, CDR1 is MNHEY and CDR2 SVGAGI. The junction had 5 bases not matched to a gene; V was cut back by 6 bases and J by 5 bases. The CDR3 length is 14 residues. The CDR3 is CASRIDRGNEKLFF. DNA of the CDR3: TGTGCCAGCAGAATCGACAGGGGAAATGAAAAACTGTTTTTT.

J is TRBJ1-1 and V is TRBV7-8, with unresolved D. V was trimmed by 2 bases and J by 0 bases, leaving 10 bases between them. Germline V gene sequence: CDR1 SGHVS, CDR2 FQNEAQ. The CDR3 sequence is 15 residues long. The CDR3 loop reads CASSLSSGMNTEAFF. Here the CDR3 DNA reads TGTGCCAGCAGCTTAAGTTCAGGCATGAACACTGAAGCTTTCTTT.

The chain employs TRBV11-3 and TRBJ2-3; D unresolved. This CDR3 is 14 amino acids long. CDR1 and CDR2 (germline): SGHNT, YENEEA. Trimming removed 4 bases at V and 1 base at J, with 9 bases between. The CDR3 spells CASSSLPGTDTQYF. The CDR3 region has the DNA TGTGCCAGCAGCTCCCTCCCCGGCACAGATACGCAGTATTTT.

The chain links TRBV10-1 to TRBJ2-2, with TRBD1 identical over 7 bases. This CDR3 spans 14 amino acids. V dropped 6 bases and J dropped 2; count of bases not matched to a gene: 3. Germline lookup yields CDR1 WNHNN and CDR2 SYGVQD (reference sequence). Here the CDR3 DNA reads TGCGCCAGCAGAGGGACAGTTAACACCGGGGAGCTGTTTTTT. Encoded protein: CASRGTVNTGELFF.

This rearrangement joins TRBV13 to TRBJ2-1; 10 bases map to TRBD1. Trimming cost V 2 bases and J 8 bases; bases outside gene matches: 6. In germline, CDR1 is PRHDT, CDR2 FYEKMQ (reference sequence). The CDR3 runs to 15 residues. The CDR3 protein is CASSLSGTGDDEQFF. CDR3 in DNA: TGTGCCAGCAGCTTATCTGGGACAGGGGACGATGAGCAGTTCTTC.